The source of this T cell receptor beta chain is a study of sequential checkpoint blockade in melanoma. Background on the study: Arm A got nivolumab then ipilimumab; arm B the reverse, 1:1. Both treatment sequences were followed by maintenance nivolumab.

This clone was detected only a few times. Treatment of the sample: randomized to nivolumab then ipilimumab (arm A) or the reverse (arm B). Sorted cells were live CD3+CD8+, lacking CD19 and CD56, from PBMCs. Data came from immunoSEQ multiplex PCR; TCRdb stores just in-frame clones and leaves some out. The sample lists 15,000 to 20,000 clones; roughly 73% were seen once. This receptor was taken from a human donor with melanoma. The material sequenced was CD8+ T cells sorted from blood (inferred from file names), taken from a patient given nivolumab and ipilimumab in sequence.

The CDR3 region is CASSHSHSTYEQYF. The CDR3 DNA is TGCGCCAGCAGCCATTCACACAGCACATACGAGCAGTACTTC. V and J are TRBV4-3 and TRBJ2-7; D not resolved. CDR1 and CDR2 from the germline V gene are LGHNA and YSLEER. The CDR3 totals 14 residues. Trimming took 3 bases from V and 4 from J, leaving 13 bases between them.